This is a list of T cell receptor beta chains from one sample in a study of neoadjuvant anti-PD-1 for oral cavity cancer. Sequenced by immunoSEQ multiplex PCR; TCRdb stores in-frame clones only, minus some. This sample has 9,800 or so clones, with about 61% found just once. Here the sequenced sample was PBMCs, taken after nivolumab (anti-PD-1) treatment. The receptor source for this set is a person aged 40-85 years with oral cavity squamous cell carcinoma. CDR3s include the opening cysteine and the closing phenylalanine or tryptophan. The order of the fields is V gene, J gene, clone size, D gene, CDR3 DNA, CDR3 protein. A D gene is named only where the DNA matches it firmly. Clone size is shown for a subset of rows, as once, few, many or a class of expanded clone.

>TRBV2|TRBJ1-2|-|TRBD1
TGTGCCAGCAGTGACCAACTTATCATCCAGGGGGACCCCTTTAACTATGGCTACACCTTC
CASSDQLIIQGDPFNYGYTF
>TRBV5-4|TRBJ1-6|few|-
TGTGCCAGCAGCTTGGTAGGGGGGGCTGCTAATTCACCCCTCCACTTT
CASSLVGGAANSPLHF
>TRBV7-9|TRBJ1-1|once|TRBD1
TGTGCCAGCAGCCTCGTCCCGGGACAGGGAATGAACACTGAAGCTTTCTTT
CASSLVPGQGMNTEAFF
>TRBV7-9|TRBJ2-7|-|TRBD2
TGTGCCAGCAGGTACGCGGGAGGTCGTTACGAGCAGTACTTC
CASRYAGGRYEQYF
>TRBV6-5|TRBJ1-2|-|-
TGTGCCAGCAGTTACTCGACAGAACGGGGAGGCTACACCTTC
CASSYSTERGGYTF
>TRBV25-1|TRBJ1-2|-|TRBD1
TGTGCCAGCAGTCCCCGGACAGGGCGAAACCTCTATGGCTACACCTTC
CASSPRTGRNLYGYTF
>TRBV7-9|TRBJ1-1|-|-
TGTGCCAGCAGCCAAATCAGTGGCATGAACACTGAAGCTTTCTTT
CASSQISGMNTEAFF
>TRBV6-5|TRBJ1-5|-|-
TGTGCCAGCAGTCCGGCGGGTGGAGGCAATCAGCCCCAGCATTTT
CASSPAGGGNQPQHF
>TRBV5-6|TRBJ1-1|-|-
TGTGCCAGCAGCTTGGGGCAGGAAGCTTTCTTT
CASSLGQEAFF
>TRBV4-1|TRBJ1-6|-|-
TGCGCCAGCAGCTATTTTCAATCCCTGTCACCCCTCCACTTT
CASSYFQSLSPLHF